There are many counts of the clone carrying this TCR beta chain. Its cognate antigen is unknown. 5'RACE generated cDNA with 10-nucleotide random UMIs. Every sequencing run generated in excess of 160 million TCR-beta sequences. These sequences covered 15-18 subjects. In TCRdb, the 5' RACE reads were re-called with MiXCR into one record per CDR3 protein. This table holds 20,000 to 25,000 distinct CDR3 sequences, roughly 15% found once. This record belongs to a study of neurological immune-mediated disorders. Whole-study findings and limits: The highest TCR clonal expansion occurred in HTLV-1-associated myelopathy; multiple sclerosis fell below healthy controls. Subjects shared no identical expanded-clone CDR3 amino acid sequences, suggesting private TCR-beta repertoires in all groups.

Sequenced: PBMCs. The receptor was isolated from a female donor with HTLV-1-associated myelopathy (HAM/TSP).

The CDR3 here is CASRTGQFVSYEQYF. The CDR3 bases are TGTGCCAGCAGGACCGGACAGTTCGTCTCCTACGAGCAGTACTTC. The genes are TRBV6-2 or TRBV6-3 and TRBJ2-7, with D perhaps matching TRBD1 (6 bases). V lost 6 bases and J 0 bases, leaving 15 bases between the germline ends. Germline assignment: CDR1 MNHEY and CDR2 SVGEGT. The CDR3 has 15 residues.